The T cell receptor beta chain described here comes from a study of T cell responses to AZD1222 COVID-19 vaccine. Study-level findings and limits: A rise in Spike-specific TCR breadth and depth followed two AZD1222 doses. Baseline seropositivity characterized only six AZD1222 recipients.

Repertoires were generated with immunoSEQ multiplex PCR, while TCRdb's copy carries only in-frame clones and drops some. In the table there are about 140,000 clones, 85% to 90% of which are singletons. As concerns this clone: Its antigen remains unidentified.

Sequenced material: peripheral blood, taken 28 days after the second AZD1222 dose. This TCR was sampled from an adult who received the AZD1222 COVID-19 vaccine.

This CDR3 is CASSASRGPQFF. The CDR3 DNA reads as TGTGCCAGCAGCGCCTCCCGGGGACCTCAGTTCTTC. The V and J genes are TRBV7-2 and TRBJ2-1, with D perhaps being TRBD1 or TRBD2 (5 bases each). The CDR3 length is 12 residues. The germline V gene has CDR1 SGHTA and CDR2 FQGNSA. Trimming removed 5 bases from V and 13 bases from J, with 15 bases in between. The complete variable domain, with remaining parts taken from reference TRBV7-2 and TRBJ2-1, reads GAGVSQSPSNKVTEKGKDVELRCDPISGHTALYWYRQSLGQGLEFLIYFQGNSAPDKSGLPSDRFSAERTGGSVSTLTIQRTQQEDSAVYLCASSASRGPQFFGPGTRLTVL.